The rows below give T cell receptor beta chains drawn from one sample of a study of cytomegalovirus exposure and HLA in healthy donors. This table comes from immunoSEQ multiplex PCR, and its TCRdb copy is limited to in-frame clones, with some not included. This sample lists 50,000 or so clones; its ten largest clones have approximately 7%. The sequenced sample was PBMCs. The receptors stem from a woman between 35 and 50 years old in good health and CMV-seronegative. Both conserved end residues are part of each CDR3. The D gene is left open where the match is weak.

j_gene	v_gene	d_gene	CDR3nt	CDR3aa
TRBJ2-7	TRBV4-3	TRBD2	TGCGCCAGCAGCCAAGAAACTGGGCGGACTAGCGGGTCGTACGAGCAGTACTTC	CASSQETGRTSGSYEQYF
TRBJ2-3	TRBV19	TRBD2	TGTGCCAGTCGACCCAATCTAGCGGGGGGGCAAGATACGCAGTATTTT	CASRPNLAGGQDTQYF
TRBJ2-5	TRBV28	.	TGTGCCAGCAGGACAGAGCCTCGGGAGACCCAGTACTTC	CASRTEPRETQYF
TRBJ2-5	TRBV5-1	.	TGCGCCAGCAGCTTCGGCCAGGGATCCCAAGAGACCCAGTACTTC	CASSFGQGSQETQYF
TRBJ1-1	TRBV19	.	TGTGCCAGTAGCACCACAGGGACCGGGACTGAAGCTTTCTTT	CASSTTGTGTEAFF
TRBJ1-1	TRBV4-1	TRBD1	TGCGCCAGCAGCCGCGGGACAGGGGCAATGAACACTGAAGCTTTCTTT	CASSRGTGAMNTEAFF
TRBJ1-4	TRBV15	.	TGTGCCACCAGCAAAGATCGTAATACTAACGAAAAACTGTTTTTT	CATSKDRNTNEKLFF
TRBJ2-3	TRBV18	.	TGTGCCAGCTCACCAAGAGAGAGCACAGATACGCAGTATTTT	CASSPRESTDTQYF
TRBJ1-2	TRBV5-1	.	TGCGCCAGCAGCTTGGGGACCCTGGAGGTTAACTATGGCTACACCTTC	CASSLGTLEVNYGYTF
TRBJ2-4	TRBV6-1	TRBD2	TGTGCCAGCAGTGAGGGACTAGCGGGGGGTATAGCCAAAAACATTCAGTACTTC	CASSEGLAGGIAKNIQYF
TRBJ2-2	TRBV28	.	TGTGCCAGCAGTTTGGCCGAGGCTAAAACCAAAACGAACACCGGGGAGCTGTTTTTT	CASSLAEAKTKTNTGELFF
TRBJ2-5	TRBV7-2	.	TGTGCCAGCAGCTTGGGGGGGGCTATCCAAGAGACCCAGTACTTC	CASSLGGAIQETQYF
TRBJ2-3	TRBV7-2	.	TGTGCCAGCAGCGTGTCCGGGACAAACCTGTATTTT	CASSVSGTNLYF
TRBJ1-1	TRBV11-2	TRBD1	TGTGCCAGCAGCCCCAGGACAGGGAACACTGAAGCTTTCTTT	CASSPRTGNTEAFF
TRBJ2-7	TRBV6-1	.	TGTGCCAGCAGCGCATATGAGGGCGAGCAGTACTTC	CASSAYEGEQYF
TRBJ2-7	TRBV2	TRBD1	TGTGCCAGCAGCTCAAGCGCCCCGGGACAGGGTGGGTACGAGCAGTACTTC	CASSSSAPGQGGYEQYF
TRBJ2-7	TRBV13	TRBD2	TGTGCCAGCAGCTCTGGACTAGCGGGAGACGAGCAGTACTTC	CASSSGLAGDEQYF
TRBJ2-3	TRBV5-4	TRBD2	TGTGCCAGCAGGATAGCCGGGACTAGCCGCCAAGATACGCAGTATTTT	CASRIAGTSRQDTQYF
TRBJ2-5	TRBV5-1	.	TGCGCCAGCAGCTGGACTCAAGAGACCCAGTACTTC	CASSWTQETQYF
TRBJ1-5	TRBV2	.	TGTGCCAGCAGTGAATCGGACAGCCTTAGCAATCAGCCCCAGCATTTT	CASSESDSLSNQPQHF
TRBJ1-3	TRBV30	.	TGTGCCTGGAGTGTACGGAGATATTCCGGAAACACCATATATTTT	CAWSVRRYSGNTIYF
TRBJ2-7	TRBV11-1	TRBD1	TGTGCCAGCAGCTCCGGGACAGGGCCCCAACTAGAGCAGTACTTC	CASSSGTGPQLEQYF
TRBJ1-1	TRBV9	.	TGTGCCAGCAGCGTAGGGCAGGGCGGGGGCACTGAAGCTTTCTTT	CASSVGQGGGTEAFF
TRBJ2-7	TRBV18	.	TGTGCCAGCTCACGGGCCGCAAGTGCTTCCGAGCAGTACTTC	CASSRAASASEQYF
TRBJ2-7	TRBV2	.	TGTGCCAGCAGTGTTAATAGCGGTACATACGAGCAGTACTTC	CASSVNSGTYEQYF
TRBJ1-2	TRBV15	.	TGTGCCACCAGCAGAGATCGCTTCGGACAAGGTGGCTACACCTTC	CATSRDRFGQGGYTF
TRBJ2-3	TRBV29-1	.	TGCAGCGTATACCCCACACTAGCAACAGATACGCAGTATTTT	CSVYPTLATDTQYF
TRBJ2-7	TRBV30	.	TGTGCCTGGAGTGCTGAACAGGGTTGGGAGCAGTACTTC	CAWSAEQGWEQYF
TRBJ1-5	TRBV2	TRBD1	TGTGCCAGCAGTGAAGCGGGGACAGGGAACGTTCTGCCCCAGCATTTT	CASSEAGTGNVLPQHF
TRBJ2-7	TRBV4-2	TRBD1	TGTGCCAGCAGCCAAGGCCCACAGGGGGCGAGCTCCTACGAGCAGTACTTC	CASSQGPQGASSYEQYF
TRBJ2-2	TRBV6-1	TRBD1	TGTGCCAGCAGTCATGGGACAGCGAACACCGGGGAGCTGTTTTTT	CASSHGTANTGELFF
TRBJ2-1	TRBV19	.	TGTGCCAGTAGTATTGGACAGTCCTACTACAATGAGCAGTTCTTC	CASSIGQSYYNEQFF
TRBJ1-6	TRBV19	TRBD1	TGTGCCAGTAGTGTCGACAGGGTGAATTCACCCCTCCACTTT	CASSVDRVNSPLHF
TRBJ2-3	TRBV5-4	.	TGTGCCAGCAGCTTGGAACAGGGAATCGCTACGCAGTATTTT	CASSLEQGIATQYF
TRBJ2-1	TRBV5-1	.	TGCGCCAGCAGTCCGGAGGGCCGGATAAGTGAGCAGTTCTTC	CASSPEGRISEQFF
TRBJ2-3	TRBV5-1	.	TGCGCCAGCAGCTCCTTTTCTAGCACAGATACGCAGTATTTT	CASSSFSSTDTQYF
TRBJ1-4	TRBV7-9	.	TGTGCCAGCAGCATGACAGCCATTGCCACTAATGAAAAACTGTTTTTT	CASSMTAIATNEKLFF
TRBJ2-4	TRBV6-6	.	TGTGCCAGCACCCCCGGGGTTCCCCTAGCCAAAAACATTCAGTACTTC	CASTPGVPLAKNIQYF